One and the same sample provided the 28 T cell receptor beta chains below, sequenced in a study of blood T cell repertoires in COVID-19. Sequencing was performed with immunoSEQ multiplex PCR; in TCRdb, only in-frame clones are kept and a portion is missing. The profile shows some 97,000 clones, roughly 85% of them singletons. The material sequenced was PBMCs or T cells enriched from blood (not recorded which). The receptors shown here come from a woman between 50 and 59 years old who had recovered from COVID-19.

This sequence joins TRBV6-5 and TRBJ2-1; 8 nucleotides align to TRBD2. Germline V CDR1 and CDR2: MNHEY, SVGAGI. After removal of 7 bases from V and 2 bases from J, the junction contained 1 base not matched to a gene. The CDR3 sequence is 13 residues long. The CDR3 DNA sequence: TGTGCCAGCACGGGACTAGCCTACAATGAGCAGTTCTTC. Protein: CASTGLAYNEQFF.

The rearrangement links TRBV7-6 to TRBJ1-2; a weak D match, TRBD1 (5 bases). V was clipped by 1 base and J by 1 base, with 10 bases between them. CDR1 is SGHVS, CDR2 FNYEAQ, per germline. The CDR3 length is 15 residues. The DNA of the CDR3 is TGTGCCAGCAGCTTAGAGGCCCAGGGTAACTATGGCTACACCTTC. Translating it yields CASSLEAQGNYGYTF.

This sequence joins TRBV4-1 and TRBJ2-5, with 11 bases fitting TRBD2. With 4 bases clipped from V and 5 bases from J, the junction kept 3 bases outside the gene matches. The CDR3 loop spans 14 amino acids. Germline assignment: CDR1 MGHRA and CDR2 YSYEKL. The CDR3, as DNA: TGCGCCAGCAGCCTTGCTAGCGGGAGGGAGACCCAGTACTTC. Amino acid sequence: CASSLASGRETQYF.

This chain links TRBV5-1 with TRBJ2-1, with TRBD2 identical over 10 bases. The CDR3 is made up of 15 amino acids. Germline V CDR1 and CDR2: SGHRS, YFSETQ. V lost 2 bases and J lost 7; bases outside the gene matches: 6. CDR3: CASSFSGGLGNEQFF. Written as DNA, the CDR3 is TGCGCCAGCAGCTTTAGCGGGGGGCTGGGAAATGAGCAGTTCTTC.

The genes are TRBV24-1 and TRBJ2-1; D gene uncertain. CDR1 is KGHDR and CDR2 is SFDVKD in the germline V gene. CDR3 length: 12 amino acids. Trimming removed 4 bases from V and 7 bases from J, with 7 bases in between. CDR3 in DNA: TGTGCCACCAGTGAAATTAATAATGAGCAGTTCTTC. Translating gives CATSEINNEQFF.

V and J are TRBV7-9 and TRBJ2-7; TRBD2 matches 8 bases. The V and J ends lost 2 bases and 5 bases, in that order; junction bases with no gene match: 17. The germline V gene has CDR1 SEHNR and CDR2 FQNEAQ (reference sequence). The CDR3 is made up of 18 amino acids. CDR3: CASSLSGRAWAGSDEQYF. In DNA, the CDR3 is TGTGCCAGCAGCTTATCCGGGAGGGCCTGGGCGGGCAGCGACGAGCAGTACTTC. The full variable domain, its missing parts supplied by reference TRBV7-9 and TRBJ2-7, is DTGVSQNPRHKITKRGQNVTFRCDPISEHNRLYWYRQTLGQGPEFLTYFQNEAQLEKSRLLSDRFSAERPKGSFSTLEIQRTEQGDSAMYLCASSLSGRAWAGSDEQYFGPGTRLTVT.

Written as DNA, the CDR3 is TGTGCCAGCAGTCGCGACAGGGGAAGTCAGCCCCAGCATTTT. As protein: CASSRDRGSQPQHF. The chain has TRBV2 and TRBJ1-5; 8 nucleotides align to TRBD1. Per germline, CDR1 SNHLY and CDR2 FYNNEI. This CDR3 region has 14 residues. Germline trimming cut 5 bases from V and 6 bases from J; bases unmatched to any gene: 6. The entire variable domain, with the rest obtained from reference TRBV2 and TRBJ1-5, is as follows: EPEVTQTPSHQVTQMGQEVILRCVPISNHLYFYWYRQILGQKVEFLVSFYNNEISEKSEIFDDQFSVERPDGSNFTLKIRSTKLEDSAMYFCASSRDRGSQPQHFGDGTRLSIL.

The V call is TRBV10-3, the J call TRBJ2-7; 10 nucleotides match TRBD1. There are 15 residues in the CDR3. V gave up 3 bases and J gave up 1 base; unmatched junction bases: 3. The V gene's germline CDR1 is ENHRY and CDR2 SYGVKD. This CDR3 is CAISETDRGSYEQYF. The CDR3 DNA sequence: TGTGCCATCAGTGAAACGGACAGGGGGTCCTACGAGCAGTACTTC.

V gene TRBV30 combines with J gene TRBJ2-2; TRBD2 might be the D (6 bases). CDR3 size: 17 residues. V lost 2 bases, J lost 7 bases, and 23 bases lay in between. The V gene's germline CDR1 is GTSNPN and CDR2 SVGIG (reference sequence). Here the CDR3 reads CAWSTYEAGGIGGELFF. The CDR3 coding sequence is TGTGCCTGGAGTACCTATGAGGCGGGCGGGATAGGCGGGGAGCTGTTTTTT.

The chain recombines TRBV11-2 with TRBJ1-1, with D hard to call. In germline, CDR1 is SGHAT, CDR2 FQNNGV. The CDR3 has 13 amino acids. V lost 0 bases to trimming and J lost 4 bases, with 6 bases between them. The CDR3 region is CASSLDAGTEAFF. For the CDR3, the DNA is TGTGCCAGCAGCTTAGACGCGGGCACTGAAGCTTTCTTT.

V and J are TRBV5-1 and TRBJ1-4; D is possibly TRBD1 (6 bases). Per germline, CDR1 SGHRS and CDR2 YFSETQ. V was trimmed by 1 base and J by 7 bases, leaving 14 bases between them. The CDR3 runs 15 residues. The CDR3 DNA sequence: TGCGCCAGCAGCTTGTGGGGGGGCGCGGCTGAAAAACTGTTTTTT. Its translation: CASSLWGGAAEKLFF.

The CDR3 is CASSLEDTGELFF. Written as DNA, the CDR3 is TGTGCCAGCAGCTTAGAGGACACCGGGGAGCTGTTTTTT. The V gene is TRBV5-4, the J gene TRBJ2-2, with D hard to call. This CDR3 contains 13 residues. Germline loops: CDR1 SGHNT, CDR2 YYREEE (reference sequence). Trimming pared 2 bases from V and 3 bases from J, leaving 5 bases between.

This rearrangement joins TRBV3-1 (or the pseudogene TRBV3-2) to TRBJ2-2, with D possibly matching TRBD1 (5 bases). This CDR3 has 14 amino acids. Trimming pared 4 bases from V and 6 bases from J, leaving 12 bases between. Germline lookup yields CDR1 LGHDT and CDR2 YNNKEL (reference sequence). CDR3 coding DNA: TGTGCCAGCAGCCCCAGGGCTAGGGCCGGGGAGCTGTTTTTT. Protein: CASSPRARAGELFF.

V usage is TRBV4-1 and J usage is TRBJ1-3, with D possibly being TRBD1 (6 bases). The V end was cut by 0 bases, the J end by 0 bases, with 21 bases between. CDR1 MGHRA and CDR2 YSYEKL come from the germline V gene. This CDR3 contains 20 residues. The CDR3 sequence is CASSQDVMGQGRTSGNTIYF. The CDR3 DNA follows: TGCGCCAGCAGCCAAGATGTTATGGGTCAGGGGCGAACCTCTGGAAACACCATATATTTT.

J is TRBJ1-4 and V is TRBV25-1, with TRBD1 matching 7 bases. CDR1 is MGHDK, CDR2 SYGVNS, per germline. The trim removed 5 bases at V and 6 bases at J, leaving 6 bases unmatched. The CDR3 runs to 14 residues. CDR3 loop: CASSKQGKDEKLFF. The CDR3 bases are TGTGCCAGCAGTAAACAGGGGAAGGATGAAAAACTGTTTTTT.

V usage is TRBV6-5 and J usage is TRBJ1-2; D is ambiguous. From germline, CDR1 is MNHEY and CDR2 SVGAGI. The CDR3 is made up of 12 amino acids. V was pared by 5 bases and J by 8 bases, with 12 bases between. The CDR3 nucleotides are TGTGCCAGCAGTCAGGCAGGTCGGGGCTACACCTTC. Encoded protein: CASSQAGRGYTF.

The chain joins TRBV9 to TRBJ2-3; no definite D call. The CDR3 is made up of 15 amino acids. Trimming pared 4 bases from V and 2 bases from J, leaving 14 bases between. Germline CDR1 is SGDLS and CDR2 is YYNGEE. The CDR3 loop is CASSPQARFTDTQYF. Here the CDR3 DNA reads TGTGCCAGCAGCCCCCAGGCTCGATTCACAGATACGCAGTATTTT.

The chain combines TRBV5-1 with TRBJ2-5, with TRBD2 matching over 14 bases. The V gene end was trimmed by 2 bases and the J gene end by 2 bases; junction bases not matched to a gene: 5. The CDR3 is 17 residues long. Germline V gives CDR1 SGHRS, CDR2 YFSETQ. CDR3 residues: CASSFDRLAGGQETQYF. The CDR3 coding sequence is TGCGCCAGCAGCTTCGACAGACTAGCGGGAGGGCAAGAGACCCAGTACTTC.

Remarks on this clone: The same CDR3 also results from other DNA sequences found in this sample. The chain is built from TRBV20-1 and TRBJ1-2; D ambiguous. The V gene lost 3 bases and the J gene lost 1 base, with 9 bases spanning the gap. The CDR3 has 13 residues. Looked up from germline, CDR1 is DFQATT and CDR2 is SNEGSKA (reference sequence). The CDR3 sequence is CSASSGGNYGYTF. The CDR3, as DNA: TGCAGTGCTAGTTCGGGAGGTAACTATGGCTACACCTTC.

The CDR3: CAISDGGASDQPQHF. Written as DNA, the CDR3 is TGTGCCATCAGTGATGGGGGGGCGTCTGATCAGCCCCAGCATTTT. The J gene is TRBJ1-5, the V gene TRBV10-3, with D possibly being TRBD1 (6 bases). Germline V gene sequence: CDR1 ENHRY, CDR2 SYGVKD. V lost 3 bases to trimming and J lost 5 bases, with 14 bases between them. The CDR3 is 15 amino acids.

The gene calls are TRBV28 and TRBJ1-2; 10 bases match TRBD1. Germline CDR1 is MDHEN and CDR2 is SYDVKM. This CDR3 has 15 amino acids. The trim removed 4 bases at V and 8 bases at J, leaving 10 bases unmatched. DNA of the CDR3: TGTGCCAGCAGTTCGGGACAGGGGATTTTCTTCGGCTACACCTTC. It codes for CASSSGQGIFFGYTF.

This sequence joins TRBV4-1 and TRBJ2-1, with D possibly matching TRBD2 (5 bases). The CDR3 length is 18 residues. Trimming took 1 base from V and 0 from J, leaving 16 bases between them. Germline values: CDR1 MGHRA, CDR2 YSYEKL. In DNA, the CDR3 is TGCGCCAGCAGCCAAGGGTTTTTACGGGGATCCTCCTACAATGAGCAGTTCTTC. Its protein product is CASSQGFLRGSSYNEQFF.

This clone has just a few counts. This sequence joins TRBV28 and TRBJ2-7; no clear D gene. Trimming cost V 5 bases and J 5 bases, with 7 bases left between them. Germline CDR1 MDHEN, CDR2 SYDVKM. The CDR3 covers 11 residues. The CDR3 sequence is CASSKRNEQYF. The CDR3 DNA follows: TGTGCCAGCAGTAAGCGAAACGAGCAGTACTTC.

This clone was seen a few times. The chain has TRBV27 and TRBJ1-6, with 7 nucleotides matching TRBD1. V shed 6 bases and J 7 bases; nucleotides not matched to a gene: 6. Germline V gene data show CDR1 as MNHEY and CDR2 as SMNVEV (reference sequence). The CDR3 covers 14 residues. Here the CDR3 reads CASRITGVNSPLHF. CDR3 nucleotide sequence: TGTGCCAGCAGAATAACAGGGGTCAATTCACCCCTCCACTTT.

CDR3 in DNA: TGCGCCAGCAGCCGGGAGGTTCAAAACACCGGGGAGCTGTTTTTT. This codes for CASSREVQNTGELFF. The chain employs TRBV4-1 and TRBJ2-2; D is possibly TRBD2 (6 bases). CDR3 size: 15 residues. The V end was cut by 4 bases, the J end by 2 bases, with 11 bases between. Germline assignment: CDR1 MGHRA and CDR2 YSYEKL.

Points on this clone: A junction boundary mismatches the germline segment, possibly from a read error. V and J are TRBV2 and TRBJ2-7, with TRBD2 matching 7 bases. There are 13 residues in the CDR3. Germline CDR1 and CDR2: SNHLY and FYNNEI. The CDR3 reads CASSGPGLSPADF. The CDR3 nucleotides read TGTGCCAGCAGTGGCCCGGGACTATCTCCGGCGGACTTC.

J is TRBJ2-7 and V is TRBV29-1; 7 positions match TRBD2. V was clipped by 6 bases and J by 4 bases; unmatched bases: 9. CDR3 size: 13 residues. Germline V gene sequence: CDR1 SQVTM, CDR2 ANQGSEA. The CDR3 sequence is CSVGRGGGYEQYF. The CDR3 DNA follows: TGCAGCGTGGGTCGCGGGGGAGGTTACGAGCAGTACTTC.

The V call is TRBV7-2, the J call TRBJ2-5; 9 bases fit TRBD2. The CDR3 contains 15 residues. Trimming removed 5 bases from V and 4 bases from J; junction bases left unmatched: 8. Germline CDR1 SGHTA, CDR2 FQGNSA. In DNA, the CDR3 is TGTGCCAGCAGCGCCCGCGGGGGGGCAGGAGAGACCCAGTACTTC. Protein product: CASSARGGAGETQYF.